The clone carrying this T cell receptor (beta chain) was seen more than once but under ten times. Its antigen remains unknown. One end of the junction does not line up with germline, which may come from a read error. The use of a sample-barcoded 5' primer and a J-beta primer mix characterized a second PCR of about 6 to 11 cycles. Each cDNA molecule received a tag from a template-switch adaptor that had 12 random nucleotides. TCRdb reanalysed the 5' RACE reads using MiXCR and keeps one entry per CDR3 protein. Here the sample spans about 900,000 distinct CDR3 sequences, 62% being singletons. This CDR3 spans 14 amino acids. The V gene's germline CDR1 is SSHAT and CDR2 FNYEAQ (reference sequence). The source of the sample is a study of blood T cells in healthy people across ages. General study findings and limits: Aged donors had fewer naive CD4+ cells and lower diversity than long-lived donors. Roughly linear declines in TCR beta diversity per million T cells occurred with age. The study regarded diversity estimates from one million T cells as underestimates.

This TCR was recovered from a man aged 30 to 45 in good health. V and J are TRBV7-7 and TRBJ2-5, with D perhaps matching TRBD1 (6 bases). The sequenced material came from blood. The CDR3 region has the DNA TGTGCTAGCAGCCCACGGGACATCCAAGAGACCCAGTACTTC. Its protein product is CASSPRDIQETQYF.